This record looks at one T cell receptor beta chain sequence and its context. The antigen is undetermined. There are 11 residues in the CDR3. The germline V and J ends were trimmed by 2 bases and 8 bases, with 4 bases remaining between them. The germline CDR1 and CDR2 sequences are SGHVS and FNYEAQ. This sample is part of a study of OX40 agonist ivuxolimab in advanced cancers. About the research overall: A male proportion of 82.7% was recorded, with mean age around 64 years and range about 23 to 90.

Overall study findings and caveats: The investigators did not determine what antigen specificity the expanded peripheral T cells had. The study found that CD8+ T cells averaged more expanded clones than CD4+.

Profiled with immunoSEQ multiplex PCR; TCRdb holds only in-frame clones, not every one. This table holds 20,000 to 25,000 clones, approximately 84% found once. Here the sequenced sample was CD4+ or CD8+ T cells sorted from blood, taken in a trial of the OX40 agonist ivuxolimab. This chain joins TRBV7-6 and TRBJ2-1; no clear D. The receptor's source is an adult with an advanced solid tumor such as melanoma, head and neck, liver or kidney cancer. The CDR3 DNA reads as TGTGCCAGCAGCTTATCGGATGAGCAGTTCTTC. Its translation is CASSLSDEQFF.